The 6 T cell receptor beta chains given below trace back to one sample, sequenced in a study of blood T cell repertoires in COVID-19. Repertoires were generated with immunoSEQ multiplex PCR, while TCRdb's copy carries only in-frame clones and drops some. Of some 100,000 clones listed, almost 90% are singletons. The sequencing sample was made of peripheral blood. These receptors were collected from a human donor with active COVID-19. The donor label of this sample is uncertain.

V and J are TRBV4-3 and TRBJ1-6; D unresolved. The germline V gene encodes CDR1 LGHNA and CDR2 YSLEER. V lost 1 base and J lost 8, with 3 bases in between. This CDR3 is 12 amino acids long. The CDR3 bases are TGCGCCAGCAGCCAAGCGGATTCACCCCTCCACTTT. Its translation is CASSQADSPLHF.

J is TRBJ2-7 and V is TRBV27; 8 positions agree with TRBD2. The V segment lost 7 bases and the J segment 0 bases; nucleotides outside the gene matches: 14. This CDR3 comprises 17 residues. CDR1 is MNHEY, CDR2 SMNVEV, per germline (reference sequence). CDR3 residues: CASTRRTGGVGSYEQYF. In DNA form, the CDR3 reads TGTGCCAGCACCCGTCGGACGGGGGGGGTAGGCTCCTACGAGCAGTACTTC.

The chain uses TRBV5-8 and TRBJ1-2; unclear D gene. Germline values: CDR1 SGHTS, CDR2 YDEGEE. The CDR3 is 12 residues long. Trimming pared 4 bases from V and 8 bases from J, leaving 12 bases between. CDR3 coding DNA: TGTGCCAGCAGCCCCCTTGTCTACGGCTACACCTTC. It is translated as CASSPLVYGYTF.

This clone is categorized as medium-sized. V and J are TRBV18 and TRBJ1-2, with 8 positions matching TRBD1. Germline-derived CDR1 and CDR2 are KGHSH and LQKENI. Trimming at V came to 6 bases and at J to 3 bases, leaving 18 bases not matched to a gene. The CDR3 has 18 residues. The CDR3 loop reads CASSIGQGGTAKDYGYTF. DNA for the CDR3: TGTGCCAGCTCGATCGGACAGGGAGGGACCGCAAAGGACTATGGCTACACCTTC.

V usage is TRBV11-2 and J usage is TRBJ1-6; a weak D match, TRBD1 (6 bases). Germline-derived CDR1 and CDR2 are SGHAT and FQNNGV. Trimming stripped 4 bases from V and 7 bases from J, with 17 bases between. The CDR3 is 16 residues long. DNA for the CDR3: TGTGCCAGCAGCTCCCATAGGGAGGGGGGAAATTCACCCCTCCACTTT. Its protein is CASSSHREGGNSPLHF.

This clone was seen just once. This chain connects TRBV29-1 to TRBJ1-5, with TRBD1 matching 9 bases. Germline V gene sequence: CDR1 SQVTM, CDR2 ANQGSEA. The CDR3 is 12 amino acids. Trimming removed 5 bases from V and 5 bases from J; junction bases left unmatched: 1. The CDR3 is CSVRTGDQPQHF. The CDR3, as DNA: TGCAGCGTTAGGACAGGGGATCAGCCCCAGCATTTT.